The 28 T cell receptor beta chains below come from one sample, sequenced in a study of cytomegalovirus exposure and HLA in healthy donors. PCR amplification relied on 60 Vbeta primers (plus 13 Jbeta primers). Libraries were prepared by immunoSEQ multiplex PCR; TCRdb keeps only in-frame clonotypes and omits some of them. The data hold more than 95,000 clones, with 79% observed a single time. The specimen was PBMCs. The receptor source for this set is a man aged 25-45 years in good health and CMV-seropositive.

The chain joins TRBV18 to TRBJ2-7, with TRBD2 identical over 16 bases. Germline V gene sequence: CDR1 KGHSH, CDR2 LQKENI. The CDR3 spans 18 residues. V lost 3 bases, J lost 4 bases, and 9 bases stayed unmatched. The CDR3 spells CASSPPGTSGRAGYEQYF. CDR3 nucleotides: TGTGCCAGCTCACCTCCAGGGACTAGCGGGAGGGCCGGTTACGAGCAGTACTTC.

The chain is built from TRBV7-2 and TRBJ2-1, with 9 bases matching TRBD2. CDR3 length equals 15 residues. Germline V gene data show CDR1 as SGHTA and CDR2 as FQGNSA. V shed 4 bases, J shed 4 bases, and the junction held 5 bases outside the gene matches. CDR3 DNA: TGTGCCAGCAGCTCTGGACTAGCGAGGTACAATGAGCAGTTCTTC. This sequence encodes CASSSGLARYNEQFF.

The rearrangement joins TRBV27 to TRBJ1-1; D is undetermined. The ends were cut back, 2 bases at V and 4 bases at J, with 17 bases in the middle. This CDR3 contains 16 residues. Germline values: CDR1 MNHEY, CDR2 SMNVEV (reference sequence). In nucleotides, the CDR3 is TGTGCCAGCAGTTTAAGTCTGGCCTTACCCGTCACTGAAGCTTTCTTT. Translation gives CASSLSLALPVTEAFF.

This clone was counted once. The rearrangement links TRBV10-3 to TRBJ2-5; D call uncertain. The CDR3 runs to 14 residues. V dropped 1 base and J dropped 4 bases, with 10 bases sitting between them. CDR1 ENHRY and CDR2 SYGVKD come from the germline V gene. CDR3 in amino acids: CAISELRAVETQYF. The CDR3 nucleotides read TGTGCCATCAGTGAGTTGCGAGCTGTAGAGACCCAGTACTTC.

The CDR3, as DNA: TGTGCCAGCAGCTTAGGCACAGGGGGCATCACTGAAGCTTTCTTT. This codes for CASSLGTGGITEAFF. This chain connects TRBV7-9 to TRBJ1-1, with 9 nucleotides matching TRBD1. The germline V gene encodes CDR1 SEHNR and CDR2 FQNEAQ (reference sequence). The CDR3 contains 15 residues. With 1 base clipped from V and 4 bases from J, the junction kept 4 bases outside the gene matches.

V is TRBV4-3 and J is TRBJ2-7; 8 positions match TRBD1. From germline, CDR1 is LGHNA and CDR2 YSLEER. This CDR3 contains 14 residues. V lost 4 bases, J lost 3 bases, and 5 bases stayed unmatched. CDR3 in DNA: TGCGCCAGCAGCCCGGGACAGGCCCTCTACGAGCAGTACTTC. Translation: CASSPGQALYEQYF.

The genes are TRBV6-6 and TRBJ1-2; D might be TRBD1 (5 bases). V lost 4 bases and J 4 bases, leaving 10 bases between the germline ends. CDR3 length: 13 amino acids. From germline, CDR1 is MNHNY and CDR2 SVGAGI (reference sequence). The DNA of the CDR3 is TGTGCCAGCAGTTCGGGGGATACCTATGGCTACACCTTC. Amino acid sequence: CASSSGDTYGYTF.

The rearrangement links TRBV2 to TRBJ1-4; the D is unclear. Trimming removed 3 bases from V and 4 bases from J, with 12 bases in between. CDR1 is SNHLY, CDR2 FYNNEI, per germline. The CDR3 spans 15 residues. For the CDR3, the DNA is TGTGCCAGCAGTGAGTCGGGGTACGGTAATGAAAAACTGTTTTTT. Residues: CASSESGYGNEKLFF.

This clone was picked up one time. The chain has TRBV21-1 and TRBJ1-1. TRBV21-1 is assigned pseudogene status. CDR3 length: 15 amino acids. This CDR3 is CVSSKMALGNGGAFF. CDR3 sequence (DNA): TGTGTCAGCAGCAAAATGGCTCTCGGCAACGGGGGAGCTTTCTTT.

The V call is TRBV28, the J call TRBJ1-3; TRBD1 might be the D (5 bases). V lost 5 bases, J lost 0 bases, and 14 bases lay in between. Germline V gene lookup returns CDR1 MDHEN and CDR2 SYDVKM. The CDR3 spans 16 residues. CDR3: CASSPTGLYSGNTIYF. Written as DNA, the CDR3 is TGTGCCAGCAGTCCGACGGGACTTTACTCTGGAAACACCATATATTTT.

In its sample, this clone was seen a few times. One junction end disagrees with the germline gene, perhaps due to a read error. V usage is TRBV29-1 and J usage is TRBJ2-3, with 7 positions matching TRBD1. CDR3 length: 13 residues. From germline, CDR1 is SQVTM and CDR2 ANQGSEA. CDR3 bases: TGCAGCGTTCAAGACAGGGTGGGCGATACGCAGTATTTT. The encoded protein is CSVQDRVGDTQYF.

V usage is TRBV28 and J usage is TRBJ2-1; 10 bases line up with TRBD2. Germline V lookup: CDR1 MDHEN, CDR2 SYDVKM. The V segment lost 2 bases and the J segment 2 bases; nucleotides outside the gene matches: 0. The CDR3 loop spans 15 amino acids. CDR3 coding DNA: TGTGCCAGCAGTTTACTAGCGGGAGCCTACAATGAGCAGTTCTTC. Encoded protein: CASSLLAGAYNEQFF.

The CDR3 bases are TGTGCCAGCCAGGGGACTAGCGGGAGCTACGAGCAGTACTTC. This encodes CASQGTSGSYEQYF. This chain connects TRBV28 to TRBJ2-7, with 14 bases matching TRBD2. V gave up 8 bases and J gave up 3 bases; unmatched junction bases: 3. Per germline, CDR1 MDHEN and CDR2 SYDVKM. The CDR3 runs 14 residues.

The chain carries TRBV6-1 and TRBJ1-5; D gene ambiguous. This CDR3 is built from 15 residues. The germline V and J ends were trimmed by 1 base and 10 bases, with 17 bases remaining between them. Per germline, CDR1 MNHNS and CDR2 SASEGT. CDR3 residues: CASSEVGGRGIPQHF. CDR3 DNA: TGTGCCAGCAGTGAAGTGGGTGGGCGGGGAATACCCCAGCATTTT.

The V and J genes are TRBV19 and TRBJ2-7; D unclear. Per germline, CDR1 LNHDA and CDR2 SQIVND (reference sequence). V lost 6 bases and J 3 bases, leaving 12 bases between the germline ends. The CDR3 totals 13 residues. The CDR3 here is CASRAPDRYEQYF. Written as DNA, the CDR3 is TGTGCCAGTAGAGCACCCGATCGCTACGAGCAGTACTTC.

The V call is TRBV5-1, the J call TRBJ1-1, with 10 bases fitting TRBD1. Germline V gene lookup returns CDR1 SGHRS and CDR2 YFSETQ. CDR3 length: 15 amino acids. The trim removed 3 bases at V and 4 bases at J, leaving 6 bases unmatched. The CDR3 loop is CASSWGQGYGTEAFF. CDR3 bases: TGCGCCAGCAGCTGGGGACAGGGGTATGGCACTGAAGCTTTCTTT.

The V and J genes are TRBV4-2 and TRBJ1-2; 9 nucleotides align to TRBD1. Germline values: CDR1 LGHNA, CDR2 YNFKEQ. V lost 6 bases to trimming and J lost 4 bases; unmatched junction nucleotides: 6. CDR3 length equals 14 residues. The CDR3 is CASRGDRESYGYTF. CDR3 DNA: TGTGCCAGCAGAGGGGACAGGGAAAGCTATGGCTACACCTTC.

The chain carries TRBV11-2 and TRBJ2-7, with 8 bases matching TRBD1. Trimming removed 1 base from V and 0 bases from J; junction bases left unmatched: 8. The germline V gene has CDR1 SGHAT and CDR2 FQNNGV. CDR3 size: 17 residues. The CDR3: CASSLVHGTGYSYEQYF. CDR3 nucleotide sequence: TGTGCCAGCAGCTTAGTCCACGGGACAGGCTACTCCTACGAGCAGTACTTC.

The rearrangement links TRBV7-9 to TRBJ1-4; D is possibly TRBD1 (5 bases). This CDR3 spans 15 amino acids. The ends were cut back, 5 bases at V and 4 bases at J, with 14 bases in the middle. Germline V gene data show CDR1 as SEHNR and CDR2 as FQNEAQ (reference sequence). CDR3 sequence reads: CASSLMGQSNEKLFF. In DNA form, the CDR3 reads TGTGCCAGCAGCCTCATGGGGCAGAGTAATGAAAAACTGTTTTTT.

The chain joins TRBV6-5 to TRBJ1-1; a weak D match, TRBD1 (6 bases). V was cut by 5 bases and J by 3 bases, with 16 bases left in between. The germline V gene has CDR1 MNHEY and CDR2 SVGAGI. The CDR3 covers 15 residues. CDR3 residues: CASSTRGHRDTEAFF. The DNA of the CDR3 is TGTGCCAGCAGTACCCGGGGACATAGGGACACTGAAGCTTTCTTT.

The table lists this clone with a count of one. This sequence joins TRBV7-6 and TRBJ1-1; TRBD1 is a possible D gene (6 bases). The germline V and J ends were trimmed by 0 bases and 8 bases, with 10 bases remaining between them. The CDR3 totals 13 residues. CDR1 is SGHVS and CDR2 is FNYEAQ in the germline V gene. CDR3 coding DNA: TGTGCCAGCAGCTTAGCCTTAGACAGGGAAGCTTTCTTT. Translation: CASSLALDREAFF.

The V and J genes are TRBV11-3 and TRBJ2-7; 8 nucleotides align to TRBD1. The CDR3 runs to 16 residues. Losses at the gene ends were 4 bases for V and 0 bases for J; bases not matched to a gene: 8. From germline, CDR1 is SGHNT and CDR2 YENEEA. The CDR3 bases are TGTGCCAGCAGCTCTTTATGGACAGGGAGCTCCTACGAGCAGTACTTC. This codes for CASSSLWTGSSYEQYF.

This chain uses TRBV28 with TRBJ1-3; TRBD1 is a possible D gene (5 bases). In germline, CDR1 is MDHEN, CDR2 SYDVKM. Trimming pared 5 bases from V and 1 base from J, leaving 12 bases between. CDR3 size: 15 residues. The CDR3 bases are TGTGCCAGCAGTCAGTTCGGGGGATCTGGAAACACCATATATTTT. It translates to CASSQFGGSGNTIYF.

The chain employs TRBV9 and TRBJ2-3; 7 nucleotides agree with TRBD2. After removal of 0 bases from V and 1 base from J, the junction contained 2 bases not matched to a gene. CDR3 length: 15 amino acids. The germline V gene has CDR1 SGDLS and CDR2 YYNGEE. CDR3 coding DNA: TGTGCCAGCAGCGTAGCCGCGGGGGGCACAGATACGCAGTATTTT. Translating it yields CASSVAAGGTDTQYF.

This sequence joins TRBV7-2 and TRBJ2-3, with 7 bases lining up with TRBD2. Germline loops: CDR1 SGHTA, CDR2 FQGNSA. V dropped 7 bases and J dropped 5; count of bases not matched to a gene: 9. This CDR3 spans 14 amino acids. The chain's CDR3 is CASTVGGLGDTQYF. The CDR3 nucleotides are TGTGCCAGCACCGTGGGAGGGTTGGGAGATACGCAGTATTTT.

The chain employs TRBV11-3 and TRBJ2-1, with TRBD2 identical over 8 bases. Losses at the gene ends were 5 bases for V and 3 bases for J; bases not matched to a gene: 3. This CDR3 has 14 amino acids. Per the germline V gene, CDR1 is SGHNT and CDR2 is YENEEA. This chain's CDR3 is CASSQRGGYNEQFF. In DNA form, the CDR3 reads TGTGCCAGCAGCCAACGGGGGGGCTACAATGAGCAGTTCTTC.

V gene TRBV10-2 combines with J gene TRBJ2-7, with D possibly matching TRBD2 (5 bases). Looked up from germline, CDR1 is WSHSY and CDR2 is SAAADI. V was cut by 3 bases and J by 2 bases, with 8 bases left in between. CDR3 length: 13 residues. This CDR3 reads CASSESGTYEQYF. CDR3 DNA: TGCGCCAGCAGTGAATCGGGGACCTACGAGCAGTACTTC.

The genes are TRBV19 and TRBJ2-5, with TRBD2 matching over 10 bases. CDR3 length: 15 residues. V lost 3 bases and J lost 1; bases outside the gene matches: 2. Germline V gene sequence: CDR1 LNHDA, CDR2 SQIVND (reference sequence). The CDR3 DNA reads TGTGCCAGTAGTATCCTAGCGGGGGTCCAAGAGACCCAGTACTTC. Protein product: CASSILAGVQETQYF.